This record covers a single T cell receptor beta chain. Antigen unknown. The sample originates from a study of post-analysis software for immune sequencing data. The authors incorporated unique molecular identifiers into the TCR beta cDNA libraries. TCRdb recomputed calls from the PCR reads with MiXCR, one row per CDR3 protein. The sample holds about 770,000 distinct CDR3 sequences, around 42% seen once. The CDR3 has 13 residues. V gave up 6 bases and J gave up 0 bases, with 9 bases separating them. Findings and caveats of the study: TRBV5-6, TRBV5-1 and TRBV20-1 belonged to a set of roughly 5 TRBV segments that were more frequent in patients than controls.

Sequences were obtained from blood. This TCR was recovered from a girl between 5 and 17 years old with multiple sclerosis. The J gene is TRBJ2-7, the V gene TRBV12-3 or TRBV12-4; D gene uncertain. CDR3 sequence reads: CASSPMDSYEQYF. The CDR3 DNA reads TGTGCCAGCAGCCCAATGGACTCCTACGAGCAGTACTTC.